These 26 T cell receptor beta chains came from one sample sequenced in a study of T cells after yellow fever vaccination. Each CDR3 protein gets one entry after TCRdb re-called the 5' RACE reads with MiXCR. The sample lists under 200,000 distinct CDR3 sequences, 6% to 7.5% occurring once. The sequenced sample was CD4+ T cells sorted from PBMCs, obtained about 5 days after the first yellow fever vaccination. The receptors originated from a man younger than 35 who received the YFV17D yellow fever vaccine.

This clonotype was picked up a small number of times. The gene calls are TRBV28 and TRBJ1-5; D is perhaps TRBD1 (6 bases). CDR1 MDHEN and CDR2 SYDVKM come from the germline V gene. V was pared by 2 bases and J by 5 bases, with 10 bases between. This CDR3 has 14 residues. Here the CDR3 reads CASSLGGRDQPQHF. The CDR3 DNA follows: TGTGCCAGCAGTTTAGGGGGCCGGGATCAGCCCCAGCATTTT.

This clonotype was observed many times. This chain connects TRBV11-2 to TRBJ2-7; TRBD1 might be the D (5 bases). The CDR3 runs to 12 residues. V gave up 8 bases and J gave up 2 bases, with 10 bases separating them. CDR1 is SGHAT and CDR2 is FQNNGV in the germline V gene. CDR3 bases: TGTGCCAGCCAGGGAAAAGCCTACGAGCAGTACTTC. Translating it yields CASQGKAYEQYF.

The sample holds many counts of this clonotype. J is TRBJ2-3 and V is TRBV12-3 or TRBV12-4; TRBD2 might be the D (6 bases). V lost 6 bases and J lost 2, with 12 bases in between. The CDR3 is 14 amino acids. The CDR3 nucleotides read TGTGCCAGCAGACTAGCTCGAGACACAGATACGCAGTATTTT. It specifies CASRLARDTDTQYF.

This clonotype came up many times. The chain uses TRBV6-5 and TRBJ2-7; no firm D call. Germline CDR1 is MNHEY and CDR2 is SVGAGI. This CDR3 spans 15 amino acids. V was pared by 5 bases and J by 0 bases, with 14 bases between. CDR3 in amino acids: CASSPDGLSSYEQYF. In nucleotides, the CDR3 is TGTGCCAGCAGTCCGGACGGGCTGAGCTCCTACGAGCAGTACTTC.

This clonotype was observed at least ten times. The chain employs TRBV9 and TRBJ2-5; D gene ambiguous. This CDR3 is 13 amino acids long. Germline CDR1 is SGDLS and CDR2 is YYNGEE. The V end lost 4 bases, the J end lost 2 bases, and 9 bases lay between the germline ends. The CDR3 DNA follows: TGTGCCAGCAGCAGAACACAGCAAGAGACCCAGTACTTC. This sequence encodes CASSRTQQETQYF.

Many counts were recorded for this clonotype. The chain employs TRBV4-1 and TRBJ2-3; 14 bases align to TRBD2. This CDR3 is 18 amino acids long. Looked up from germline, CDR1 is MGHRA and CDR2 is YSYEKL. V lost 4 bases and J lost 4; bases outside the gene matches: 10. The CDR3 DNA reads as TGCGCCAGCAGCCCCGGGCGACTAGCGGGGGGGTTTGCAGATACGCAGTATTTT. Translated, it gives CASSPGRLAGGFADTQYF.

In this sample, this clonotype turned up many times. This CDR3 is CASSLWGGSYEQYF. The CDR3 DNA reads as TGTGCCAGCAGTTTGTGGGGGGGTTCCTACGAGCAGTACTTC. The gene calls are TRBV12-3 or TRBV12-4 and TRBJ2-7, with 7 bases identical to TRBD2. Trimming removed 3 bases from V and 1 base from J; junction bases left unmatched: 3. There are 14 residues in the CDR3.

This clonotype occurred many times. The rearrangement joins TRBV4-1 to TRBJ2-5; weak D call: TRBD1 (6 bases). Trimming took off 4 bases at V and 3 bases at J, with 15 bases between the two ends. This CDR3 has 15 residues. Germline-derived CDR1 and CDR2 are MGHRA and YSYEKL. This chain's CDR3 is CASSRQGRGEETQYF. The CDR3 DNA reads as TGCGCCAGCAGCCGGCAGGGCAGGGGAGAAGAGACCCAGTACTTC.

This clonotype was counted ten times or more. The CDR3 loop is CASSLTGKSYNEQFF. In DNA form, the CDR3 reads TGTGCCAGCAGCTTGACAGGGAAATCCTACAATGAGCAGTTCTTC. The chain uses TRBV7-3 and TRBJ2-1, with 7 bases matching TRBD1. The CDR3 consists of 15 residues. V lost 3 bases to trimming and J lost 1 base; unmatched junction nucleotides: 3. In germline, CDR1 is SGHTA, CDR2 FQGTGA.

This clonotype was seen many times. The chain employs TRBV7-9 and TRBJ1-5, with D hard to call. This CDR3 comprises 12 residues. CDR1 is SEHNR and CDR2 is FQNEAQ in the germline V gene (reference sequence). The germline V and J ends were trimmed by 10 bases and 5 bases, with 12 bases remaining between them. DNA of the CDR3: TGTGCCACCCAAAGGATAGATCAGCCCCAGCATTTT. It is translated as CATQRIDQPQHF.

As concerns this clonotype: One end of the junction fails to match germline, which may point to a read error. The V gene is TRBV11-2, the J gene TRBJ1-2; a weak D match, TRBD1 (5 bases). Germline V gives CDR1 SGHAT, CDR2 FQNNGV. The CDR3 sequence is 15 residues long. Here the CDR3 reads CASSLLTGANYVYTF. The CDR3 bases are TGTGCCAGCAGCCTTCTGACCGGGGCCAACTATGTCTACACCTTC.

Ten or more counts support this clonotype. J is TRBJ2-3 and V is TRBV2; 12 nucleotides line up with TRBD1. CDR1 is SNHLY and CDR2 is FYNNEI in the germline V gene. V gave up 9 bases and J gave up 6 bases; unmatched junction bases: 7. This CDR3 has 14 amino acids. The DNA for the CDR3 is TGTGCCAGTTTCCCGGGACAGGGGGCTGATACGCAGTATTTT. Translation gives CASFPGQGADTQYF.

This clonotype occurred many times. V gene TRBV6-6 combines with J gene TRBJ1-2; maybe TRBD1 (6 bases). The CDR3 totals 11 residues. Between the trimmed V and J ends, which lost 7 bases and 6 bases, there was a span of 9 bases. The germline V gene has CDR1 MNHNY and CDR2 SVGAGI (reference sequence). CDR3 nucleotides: TGTGCCAGCAAATGGACAGATGGCTACACCTTC. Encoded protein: CASKWTDGYTF.

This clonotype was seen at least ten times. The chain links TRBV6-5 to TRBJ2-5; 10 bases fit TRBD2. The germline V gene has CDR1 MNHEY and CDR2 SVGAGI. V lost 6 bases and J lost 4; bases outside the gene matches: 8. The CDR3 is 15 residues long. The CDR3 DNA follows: TGTGCCAGCAGCCCTCTAGCGGGGGCGGGAGAGACCCAGTACTTC. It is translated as CASSPLAGAGETQYF.

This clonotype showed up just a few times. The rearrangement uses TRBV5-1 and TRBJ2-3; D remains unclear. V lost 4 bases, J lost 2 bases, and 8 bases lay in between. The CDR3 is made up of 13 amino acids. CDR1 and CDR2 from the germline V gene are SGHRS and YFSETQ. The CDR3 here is CASSEPTTDTQYF. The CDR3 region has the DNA TGCGCCAGCAGCGAACCCACCACAGATACGCAGTATTTT.

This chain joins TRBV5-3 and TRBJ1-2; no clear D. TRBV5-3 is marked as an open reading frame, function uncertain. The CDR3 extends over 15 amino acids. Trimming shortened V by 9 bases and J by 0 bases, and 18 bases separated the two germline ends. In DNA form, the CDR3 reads TGTGCCACCTGGTGGCCGATCGGATCTAACTATGGCTACACCTTC. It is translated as CATWWPIGSNYGYTF.

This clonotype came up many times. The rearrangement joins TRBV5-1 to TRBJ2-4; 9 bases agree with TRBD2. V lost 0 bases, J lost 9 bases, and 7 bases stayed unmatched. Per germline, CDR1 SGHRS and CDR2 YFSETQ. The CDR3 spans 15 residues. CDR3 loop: CASSLAAGGFGIQYF. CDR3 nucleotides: TGCGCCAGCAGCTTGGCGGCGGGGGGGTTTGGCATTCAGTACTTC.

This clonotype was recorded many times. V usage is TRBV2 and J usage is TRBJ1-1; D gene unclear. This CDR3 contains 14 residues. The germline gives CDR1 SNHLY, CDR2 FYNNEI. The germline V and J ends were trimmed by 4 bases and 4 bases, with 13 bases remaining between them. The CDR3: CASSVNGYSTEAFF. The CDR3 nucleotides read TGTGCCAGCAGTGTGAATGGGTACAGCACTGAAGCTTTCTTT.

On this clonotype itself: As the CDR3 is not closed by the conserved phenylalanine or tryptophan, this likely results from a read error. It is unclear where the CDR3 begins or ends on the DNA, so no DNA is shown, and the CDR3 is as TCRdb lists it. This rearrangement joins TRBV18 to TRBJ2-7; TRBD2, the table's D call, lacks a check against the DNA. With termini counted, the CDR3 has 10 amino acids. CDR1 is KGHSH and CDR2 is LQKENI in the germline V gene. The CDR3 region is CASSPLRSWE.

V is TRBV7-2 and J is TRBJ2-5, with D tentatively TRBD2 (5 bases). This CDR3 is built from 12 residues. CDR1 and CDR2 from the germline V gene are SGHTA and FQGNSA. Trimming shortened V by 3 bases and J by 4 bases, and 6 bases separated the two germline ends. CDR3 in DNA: TGTGCCAGCAGCTTTAGCGTAGAGACCCAGTACTTC. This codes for CASSFSVETQYF.

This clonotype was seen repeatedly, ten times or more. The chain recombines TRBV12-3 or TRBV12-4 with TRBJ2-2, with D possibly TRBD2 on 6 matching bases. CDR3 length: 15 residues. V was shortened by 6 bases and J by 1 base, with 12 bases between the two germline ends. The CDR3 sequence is CASSRRGLNTGELFF. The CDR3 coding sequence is TGTGCCAGCAGCCGTAGGGGACTGAACACCGGGGAGCTGTTTTTT.

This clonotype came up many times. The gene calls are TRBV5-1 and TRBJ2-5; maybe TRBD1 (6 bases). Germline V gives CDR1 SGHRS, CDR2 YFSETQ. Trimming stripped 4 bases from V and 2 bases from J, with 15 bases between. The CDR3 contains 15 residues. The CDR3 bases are TGCGCCAGCAGCCCGCGGACAGCCGTACAAGAGACCCAGTACTTC. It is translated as CASSPRTAVQETQYF.

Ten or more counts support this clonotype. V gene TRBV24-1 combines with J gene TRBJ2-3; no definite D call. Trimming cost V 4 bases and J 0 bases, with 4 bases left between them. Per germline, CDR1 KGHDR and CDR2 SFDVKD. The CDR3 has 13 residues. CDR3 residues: CATSEGSTDTQYF. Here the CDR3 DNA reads TGTGCCACCAGTGAGGGGAGCACAGATACGCAGTATTTT.

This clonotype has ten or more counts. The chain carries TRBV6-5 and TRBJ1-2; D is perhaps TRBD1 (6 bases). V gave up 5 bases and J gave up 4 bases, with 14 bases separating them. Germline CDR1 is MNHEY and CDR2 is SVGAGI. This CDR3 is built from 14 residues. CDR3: CASSTQGPSYGYTF. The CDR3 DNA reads TGTGCCAGCAGTACTCAGGGGCCGTCCTATGGCTACACCTTC.

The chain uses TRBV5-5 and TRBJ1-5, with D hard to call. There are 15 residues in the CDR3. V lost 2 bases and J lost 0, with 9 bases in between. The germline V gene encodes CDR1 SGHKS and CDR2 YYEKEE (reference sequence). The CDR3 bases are TGTGCCAGCAGCTTACAGATCCATAGCAATCAGCCCCAGCATTTT. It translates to CASSLQIHSNQPQHF.

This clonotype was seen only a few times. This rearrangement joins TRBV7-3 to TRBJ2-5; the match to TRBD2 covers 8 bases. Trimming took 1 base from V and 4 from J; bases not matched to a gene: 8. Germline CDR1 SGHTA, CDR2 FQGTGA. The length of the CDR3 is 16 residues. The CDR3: CASSLKGLAGTETQYF. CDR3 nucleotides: TGTGCCAGCAGCTTAAAAGGGTTAGCGGGGACAGAGACCCAGTACTTC.